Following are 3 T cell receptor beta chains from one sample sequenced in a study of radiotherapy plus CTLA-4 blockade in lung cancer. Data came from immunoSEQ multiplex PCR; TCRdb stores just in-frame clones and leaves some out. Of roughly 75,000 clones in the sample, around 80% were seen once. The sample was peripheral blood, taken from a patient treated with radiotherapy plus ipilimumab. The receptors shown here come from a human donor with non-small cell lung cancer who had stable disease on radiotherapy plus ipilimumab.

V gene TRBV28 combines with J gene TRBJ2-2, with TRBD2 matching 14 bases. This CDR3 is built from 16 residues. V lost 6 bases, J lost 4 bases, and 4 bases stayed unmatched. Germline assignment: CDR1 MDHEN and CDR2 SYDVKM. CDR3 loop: CASRPGLAGVTGELFF. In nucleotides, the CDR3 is TGTGCCAGCAGACCGGGACTAGCGGGAGTCACCGGGGAGCTGTTTTTT.

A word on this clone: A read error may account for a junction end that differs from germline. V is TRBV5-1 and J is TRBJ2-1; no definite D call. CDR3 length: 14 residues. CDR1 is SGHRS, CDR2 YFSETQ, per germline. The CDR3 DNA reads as TGCGCCAGCAGTGAGGAAAGCTCCTACAGTGAGCAGTTCTTC. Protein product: CASSEESSYSEQFF.

CDR3 in amino acids: CASSQERGYNEQFF. As DNA, the CDR3 is TGTGCCAGCAGCCAAGAAAGGGGATACAATGAGCAGTTCTTC. V usage is TRBV14 and J usage is TRBJ2-1, with D perhaps TRBD1 (5 bases). The V end was cut by 0 bases, the J end by 4 bases, with 7 bases between. The CDR3 consists of 14 residues. Germline lookup yields CDR1 SGHDN and CDR2 FVKESK.